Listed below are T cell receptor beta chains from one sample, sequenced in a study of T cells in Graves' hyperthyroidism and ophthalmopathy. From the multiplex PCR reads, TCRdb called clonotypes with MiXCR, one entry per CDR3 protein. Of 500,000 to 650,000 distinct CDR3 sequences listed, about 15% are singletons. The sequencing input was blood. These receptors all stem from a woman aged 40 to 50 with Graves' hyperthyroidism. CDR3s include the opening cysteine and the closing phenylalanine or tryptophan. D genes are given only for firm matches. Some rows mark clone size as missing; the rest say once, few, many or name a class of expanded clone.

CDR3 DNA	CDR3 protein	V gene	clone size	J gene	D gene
TGTGCCAGCAGTTTAGTACAGGGCAACGAGCAGTACTTC	CASSLVQGNEQYF	TRBV12-3/TRBV12-4	many	TRBJ2-7	.
TGTGCCAGCTCACCACCGGCAGGTAGCTCTGGAAACACCATATATTTT	CASSPPAGSSGNTIYF	TRBV18	many	TRBJ1-3	.
TGCGCCAGCAGTCTATCGACAGGGGGCACCGGGGAGCTGTTTTTT	CASSLSTGGTGELFF	TRBV5-1	.	TRBJ2-2	TRBD1
TGTGCCAGCAGCTTCCAAGCCAGTTCCTACGAGCAGTACTTC	CASSFQASSYEQYF	TRBV7-6	.	TRBJ2-7	.
TGTGCCAGCAGCTTCCGGGGGCCACCTCACCCCCAAGAGACCCAGTACTTC	CASSFRGPPHPQETQYF	TRBV7-2	many	TRBJ2-5	.
TGTGCCAGCAGCGTGACAGGGTATTTTCGCGAGCAGTACTTC	CASSVTGYFREQYF	TRBV7-9	.	TRBJ2-7	TRBD1
TGTGCCAGCAGTTACTCCTCCAGGGGGCGCGGAGAAAAACTGTTTTTT	CASSYSSRGRGEKLFF	TRBV6-6	many	TRBJ1-4	TRBD1
TGCAGTGCTACCATCAATAGCGGAAGCTCCTACAATGAGCAGTTCTTC	CSATINSGSSYNEQFF	TRBV20-1	many	TRBJ2-1	.
TGTGCCAGCAGTGAGTCGACTACGCGTCCTCACGAGCAGTACTTC	CASSESTTRPHEQYF	TRBV25-1	.	TRBJ2-7	.
TGTGCCAGCAGCCAAGGATCATGGGAGGGGGAGCAGTACTTC	CASSQGSWEGEQYF	TRBV4-2	.	TRBJ2-7	TRBD2
TGTGCCAGCAGTACCGGGACAGGGGCCGATAACTATGGCTACACCTTC	CASSTGTGADNYGYTF	TRBV12-3/TRBV12-4	.	TRBJ1-2	TRBD1
TGCAGTGCTAGAGATCGGCTACAGCCTGAAGTTCGAGAGACCCAGTACTTC	CSARDRLQPEVRETQYF	TRBV20-1	.	TRBJ2-5	.
TGTGCCAGCAGTGTTGCCGGGACAGGGGGCACAGATACGCAGTATTTT	CASSVAGTGGTDTQYF	TRBV28	many	TRBJ2-3	TRBD1
TGTGCCAGCAGTTCAGACAGGATGAACACCGGGGAGCTGTTTTTT	CASSSDRMNTGELFF	TRBV6-1	.	TRBJ2-2	.
TGTGCCAGCAGCCAAGAAAGCCAGTCGAACACTGAAGCTTTCTTT	CASSQESQSNTEAFF	TRBV14	.	TRBJ1-1	.
TGTGCCAGCTCACCACTGTCAGGGGGAAAGAATTCACCCCTCCACTTT	CASSPLSGGKNSPLHF	TRBV18	few	TRBJ1-6	TRBD1
TGCAGTGCTAGGAGCCAAAACACTGAAGCTTTCTTT	CSARSQNTEAFF	TRBV20-1	.	TRBJ1-1	.
TGTGCCAGCAGCCCGGACAGAAACACAGATACGCAGTATTTT	CASSPDRNTDTQYF	TRBV7-9	many	TRBJ2-3	.
TGTGCCAGCAGTTCTCCAGCGGATACCGGGGAGCTGTTTTTT	CASSSPADTGELFF	TRBV28	many	TRBJ2-2	.
TGTGCCAGCAGTCCCTCGGCGGGTCAGCCCCAGCATTTT	CASSPSAGQPQHF	TRBV2	.	TRBJ1-5	.
TGTGCCGGCGCGGGAGGGGGCCAAGAGACCCAGTACTTC	CAGAGGGQETQYF	TRBV7-9	.	TRBJ2-5	TRBD2
TGCAGGCAAGGATCGGCTAGCGGGAGCGGGTCAGCCTACAATGAGCAGTTCTTC	CRQGSASGSGSAYNEQFF	TRBV20-1	many	TRBJ2-1	TRBD2
TGTGCTAGTGGTCATGGACAGCAAGAGACCCAGTACTTC	CASGHGQQETQYF	TRBV12-5	many	TRBJ2-5	.
TGCAGTGCTCCTCGGGGGACAGGATATGGCTACACCTTC	CSAPRGTGYGYTF	TRBV20-1	.	TRBJ1-2	TRBD1
TGTGCCAGCAGTTACGAACAGGGGCCGGACACTGAAGCTTTCTTT	CASSYEQGPDTEAFF	TRBV6-2/TRBV6-3	many	TRBJ1-1	TRBD1
TGTGCCAGCAGCTCCAGGACTAGCGGGAGTAATGAGCAGTTCTTC	CASSSRTSGSNEQFF	TRBV7-2	many	TRBJ2-1	TRBD2
TGTGCCAGTAGTATGGGAGAAGCTAGTCTATACGAGCAGTACTTC	CASSMGEASLYEQYF	TRBV19	.	TRBJ2-7	.
TGCAGTGCTCAGGGGGATAGGACTGAAGCTTTCTTT	CSAQGDRTEAFF	TRBV20-1	many	TRBJ1-1	TRBD1
TGTGCCAGCAGCTCCGGACTAGCGGTCTCCTACAATGAGCAGTTCTTC	CASSSGLAVSYNEQFF	TRBV7-6	many	TRBJ2-1	TRBD2
TGTGCCAGCAGTGAAGAACAGGGACACTATAATTCACCCCTCCACTTT	CASSEEQGHYNSPLHF	TRBV6-1	few	TRBJ1-6	.
TGTGCCAGCAGCGCCATGAGGGCGGGAGGGTCTGATACGCAGTATTTT	CASSAMRAGGSDTQYF	TRBV9	few	TRBJ2-3	TRBD2
TGCGCCAGCAGCTTGTTAGCGTACCCCGACGAGCAGTACTTC	CASSLLAYPDEQYF	TRBV5-1	many	TRBJ2-7	.
TGTGGCAGCAGCCCGGGACACCCGAACACTGAAGCTTCCTTT	CGSSPGHPNTEASF	TRBV3-1	.	TRBJ1-1	.
TGCAGTGCTAGAGATCTGGGACAAGCGAACACCGGGGAGCTGTTTTTT	CSARDLGQANTGELFF	TRBV20-1	many	TRBJ2-2	.
TGTGCCAGCAGTTTAGACAGGGGGCTCTCTGGGGCCAACGTCCTGACTTTC	CASSLDRGLSGANVLTF	TRBV28	many	TRBJ2-6	TRBD1
TGTGCCAGCACCGAACTGGACGAGCAGTACTTC	CASTELDEQYF	TRBV2	many	TRBJ2-7	.
TGCGCCAGCAGCCTGACTAGCGGGAGTTTTTCCTACGAGCAGTACTTC	CASSLTSGSFSYEQYF	TRBV5-1	few	TRBJ2-7	TRBD2
TGTGCCAGCAGCCCTATCCTGCCAGGGCTAGGGGGTGGCTACACCTTC	CASSPILPGLGGGYTF	TRBV3-1	many	TRBJ1-2	.
TGTGCCAGCAGCCGAGATTATAAGGCAACTAATGAAAAACTGTTTTTT	CASSRDYKATNEKLFF	TRBV3-1	few	TRBJ1-4	.
TGTGCCAGCAGCCCCGGACACTATAGCAATCAGCCCCAGCATTTT	CASSPGHYSNQPQHF	TRBV7-2	.	TRBJ1-5	.
TGTGCCAGCAGATATAGCGGGAGTAATTACAATGAGCAGTTCTTC	CASRYSGSNYNEQFF	TRBV12-3/TRBV12-4	many	TRBJ2-1	TRBD2
TGCAGTGCGGAATCGACAGGCTCGGGGGCTTTCTTT	CSAESTGSGAFF	TRBV20-1	.	TRBJ1-1	.
TGTGCCAGCAGCAAAGGACTGAGCACAGATACGCAGTATTTT	CASSKGLSTDTQYF	TRBV7-9	many	TRBJ2-3	.
TGTGCCAGCAGCTTAGAGCGGGCCTACAATGAGCAGTTCTTC	CASSLERAYNEQFF	TRBV7-2	many	TRBJ2-1	.
TGCAGTGCCCGTGGACAGGCGATCTCCTACGAGCAGTACTTC	CSARGQAISYEQYF	TRBV20-1	many	TRBJ2-7	TRBD1
TGTGCCAGCAGCCCGAGTTGGGGGTGGACAGGGAAAGAGACCCAGTACTTC	CASSPSWGWTGKETQYF	TRBV28	many	TRBJ2-5	TRBD1
TGCGCCAGCAGCTTGGTGCTGGGACTTCATTCAGATACGCAGTATTTT	CASSLVLGLHSDTQYF	TRBV5-1	many	TRBJ2-3	.
TGCAGTGCTAGAGATACCCTGAGTTGGGAGTGGACAGATACGCAGTATTTT	CSARDTLSWEWTDTQYF	TRBV20-1	many	TRBJ2-3	.
TGTGCCAGCAGCCACCACGTCATGGGCGCCGGGGAGCTGTTTTTT	CASSHHVMGAGELFF	TRBV7-8	few	TRBJ2-2	.
TGTGCCAGCAGCTTTGGCCTTCTGGGGGAGCTGTTTTTT	CASSFGLLGELFF	TRBV11-2	many	TRBJ2-2	.
TGTGCCAGCGGGGAAGCCCCAGATACGCAGTATTTT	CASGEAPDTQYF	TRBV19	.	TRBJ2-3	.
TGTGCCAGTAGTCTCCACTGGGCCTTACTTTCTAACTATGGCTACACCTTC	CASSLHWALLSNYGYTF	TRBV19	.	TRBJ1-2	.
TGCGCCAGCAGCCACGGACAGGGGAGGTACTATGGCTACACCTTC	CASSHGQGRYYGYTF	TRBV5-1	many	TRBJ1-2	TRBD1
TGCGCCAGCAGCTCCGGGACTAGTTGGCTTGAGCAGTTCTTC	CASSSGTSWLEQFF	TRBV5-1	many	TRBJ2-1	TRBD2
TGTGCCTGGAGGGGGACAGGGGAAAACTATGGCTACACCTTC	CAWRGTGENYGYTF	TRBV30	many	TRBJ1-2	TRBD1
TGTGCCAGCAGCCCTAGGGGCCAGGGCGGGGGCTACACCTTC	CASSPRGQGGGYTF	TRBV7-6	.	TRBJ1-2	.